One sample yielded the 16 T cell receptor beta chains listed below, sequenced in a study of PD-L1 blockade in urothelial cancer. The table came from immunoSEQ multiplex PCR; TCRdb's copy has only in-frame clones and leaves some out. The profile shows about 120,000 clones, around 93% of them singletons. Time point indicated: peripheral blood 6 weeks after treatment start. The sample was PBMCs, taken around atezolizumab (anti-PD-L1) treatment. The receptors derive from a man between 60 and 75 years old with urothelial cancer.

DNA for the CDR3: TGTGCCAGCAGTGTAACAGGGCGCTCAGATACGCAGTATTTT. Protein product: CASSVTGRSDTQYF. This sequence joins TRBV2 and TRBJ2-3, with D perhaps matching TRBD1 (6 bases). The CDR3 sequence is 14 residues long. Per the germline V gene, CDR1 is SNHLY and CDR2 is FYNNEI. With 4 bases removed from V and 4 bases from J, the gap between germline ends came to 12 bases.

The J gene is TRBJ2-1, the V gene TRBV7-3; D perhaps matches TRBD1 (6 bases). The V end lost 0 bases, the J end lost 13 bases, and 16 bases lay between the germline ends. CDR1 is SGHTA and CDR2 is FQGTGA in the germline V gene. CDR3 size: 14 residues. The CDR3 DNA is TGTGCCAGCAGCTTAACGCACCCACAGGGTTCCCAGTTCTTC. Translated, it gives CASSLTHPQGSQFF.

This clone came up once. The chain couples TRBV29-1 to TRBJ2-5; a weak D match, TRBD2 (5 bases). V gave up 1 base and J gave up 9 bases, with 18 bases separating them. This CDR3 contains 14 residues. The germline gives CDR1 SQVTM, CDR2 ANQGSEA. For the CDR3, the DNA is TGCAGCGTTGAAGGAGGGTGGACCCCGGAGGCCCAGTACTTC. This translates into CSVEGGWTPEAQYF. The full variable domain, with the rest looked up from reference TRBV29-1 and TRBJ2-5, is SAVISQKPSRDICQRGTSLTIQCQVDSQVTMMFWYRQQPGQSLTLIATANQGSEATYESGFVIDKFPISRPNLTFSTLTVSNMSPEDSSIYLCSVEGGWTPEAQYFGPGTRLLVL.

In regard to this clone: This sample also contains other DNA sequences that code for the same CDR3. V usage is TRBV7-2 and J usage is TRBJ2-2; tentative D call: TRBD1 (5 bases). V dropped 5 bases and J dropped 4 bases, with 8 bases sitting between them. CDR3 size: 13 residues. CDR1 and CDR2 from the germline V gene are SGHTA and FQGNSA. As DNA, the CDR3 is TGTGCCAGCAGCCCTAGGGGCACCGGGGAGCTGTTTTTT. Encoded protein: CASSPRGTGELFF.

The V call is TRBV9, the J call TRBJ2-7; TRBD2 aligns across 10 bases. The ends lost 4 bases at V and 0 bases at J; junction bases unmatched: 4. The CDR3 consists of 15 residues. Per germline, CDR1 SGDLS and CDR2 YYNGEE. CDR3 nucleotides: TGTGCCAGCAGCTCGACTAGCGGGTTCTCCTACGAGCAGTACTTC. It encodes CASSSTSGFSYEQYF.

The chain has TRBV30 and TRBJ1-2, with TRBD1 as a possible D gene (5 bases). CDR1 and CDR2 from the germline V gene are GTSNPN and SVGIG (reference sequence). The CDR3 runs 12 residues. Deletions cut 6 bases from V and 1 base from J, with 9 bases between. The CDR3 here is CACQTDNYGYTF. CDR3 coding DNA: TGTGCCTGCCAGACAGATAACTATGGCTACACCTTC.

The genes are TRBV7-3 and TRBJ1-1, with 9 bases identical to TRBD1. J was trimmed by 4 bases and V by 0 bases; bases with no gene match: 6. The CDR3 has 16 amino acids. Germline CDR1 reads SGHTA; CDR2 reads FQGTGA. The CDR3 bases are TGTGCCAGCAGCTTAACGGAACAGGGGGCGGTCACTGAAGCTTTCTTT. Translated: CASSLTEQGAVTEAFF.

The chain couples TRBV14 to TRBJ1-2; no definite D call. Trimming left V 4 bases short and J 4 bases short, with 19 bases between. Germline V lookup: CDR1 SGHDN, CDR2 FVKESK. There are 16 residues in the CDR3. The CDR3 nucleotides are TGTGCCAGCAGCCCCCACTTGTCAGCCTCGGGCTATGGCTACACCTTC. This codes for CASSPHLSASGYGYTF.

This sequence joins TRBV30 and TRBJ2-7, with a tentative D call TRBD1 (5 bases). This CDR3 region has 12 residues. Germline V gene sequence: CDR1 GTSNPN, CDR2 SVGIG (reference sequence). The V and J ends lost 2 bases and 6 bases respectively, with 11 bases between them. The CDR3 is CAWSNRRAEQYF. The CDR3 coding sequence is TGTGCCTGGAGTAACCGCAGGGCCGAGCAGTACTTC.

The rearrangement uses TRBV5-6 and TRBJ2-3; D ambiguous. Germline assignment: CDR1 SGHDT and CDR2 YYEEEE. Trimming took 4 bases from V and 6 from J, leaving 6 bases between them. The CDR3 is 11 residues long. The CDR3 loop reads CASSAQDTQYF. CDR3 bases: TGTGCCAGCAGCGCCCAGGATACGCAGTATTTT.

V gene TRBV15 combines with J gene TRBJ2-1, with D tentatively TRBD1 (6 bases). Trimming removed 0 bases from V and 5 bases from J, with 14 bases in between. Per the germline V gene, CDR1 is LNHNV and CDR2 is YYDKDF (reference sequence). This CDR3 has 16 amino acids. CDR3 protein: CATSRDPGTPDNEQFF. The CDR3 nucleotides read TGTGCCACCAGCAGAGATCCGGGGACACCCGACAATGAGCAGTTCTTC.

The chain has TRBV7-9 and TRBJ2-7; 11 positions agree with TRBD2. CDR3 length equals 18 residues. The junction had 15 bases not matched to a gene; V was cut back by 5 bases and J by 3 bases. Per the germline V gene, CDR1 is SEHNR and CDR2 is FQNEAQ (reference sequence). The DNA for the CDR3 is TGTGCCAGCAGCCCGCGACTAGCGGGGCTCCCTTCCTACTACGAGCAGTACTTC. It is translated as CASSPRLAGLPSYYEQYF.

The chain is built from TRBV14 and TRBJ2-1; possible D gene TRBD2, 6 bases. The CDR3 runs 15 residues. In germline, CDR1 is SGHDN, CDR2 FVKESK. Deletions cut 0 bases from V and 9 bases from J, with 15 bases between. The CDR3 DNA sequence: TGTGCCAGCAGCCAAGAGGTCCCCGTGGGAGGTGAGCAGTTCTTC. Its protein product is CASSQEVPVGGEQFF.

The chain combines TRBV6-1 with TRBJ2-7; D uncertain. CDR1 and CDR2 (germline): MNHNS, SASEGT. The CDR3 covers 12 residues. Trimming stripped 7 bases from V and 4 bases from J, with 11 bases between. CDR3 loop: CASTLREYEQYF. In DNA form, the CDR3 reads TGTGCCAGCACCCTAAGAGAGTACGAGCAGTACTTC.

The chain recombines TRBV27 with TRBJ2-1, with a weak D call TRBD1 (6 bases). The length of the CDR3 is 14 residues. In germline, CDR1 is MNHEY, CDR2 SMNVEV (reference sequence). V lost 3 bases and J lost 7, with 13 bases in between. The CDR3 sequence is CASSLINRENEQFF. CDR3 nucleotide sequence: TGTGCCAGCAGTTTGATCAACAGGGAAAATGAGCAGTTCTTC.

The CDR3 loop reads CASSPPTGQETQYF. For the CDR3, the DNA is TGTGCCAGCTCACCACCAACAGGCCAAGAGACCCAGTACTTC. The rearrangement links TRBV18 to TRBJ2-5; the D gene is possibly TRBD1 (5 bases). With 0 bases removed from V and 1 base from J, the gap between germline ends came to 6 bases. Germline CDR1 KGHSH, CDR2 LQKENI. This CDR3 has 14 amino acids.